Described below is a single T cell receptor (beta chain) sequence and its context. The source of the sample is a study of blood T cell repertoires in COVID-19. Overall study: Sites in the United States, Italy and Spain provided acute and convalescent COVID-19 samples. T cells, B-cell-depleted T cells, or PBMCs provided the cDNA or gDNA that served as material.

This study enrolled people aged 18 to 89 from around 26 US geographic areas. The assay was immunoSEQ multiplex PCR, and TCRdb's table has in-frame clones only and misses some. The sample yields approximately 200,000 clones, 80% seen once. Sample: PBMCs or T cells enriched from blood (not recorded which). The origin of this receptor is a woman in her thirties or forties with acute COVID-19.

The CDR3 DNA reads as TGCGCCAGCAGCTTGGAGGGGACAGGGGTCGGGGAGCTGTTTTTT. This sequence encodes CASSLEGTGVGELFF. The chain carries TRBV5-1 and TRBJ2-2, with 10 bases that match TRBD1. The germline CDR1 and CDR2 sequences are SGHRS and YFSETQ. V shed 0 bases and J 7 bases; nucleotides not matched to a gene: 3. The CDR3 consists of 15 residues.